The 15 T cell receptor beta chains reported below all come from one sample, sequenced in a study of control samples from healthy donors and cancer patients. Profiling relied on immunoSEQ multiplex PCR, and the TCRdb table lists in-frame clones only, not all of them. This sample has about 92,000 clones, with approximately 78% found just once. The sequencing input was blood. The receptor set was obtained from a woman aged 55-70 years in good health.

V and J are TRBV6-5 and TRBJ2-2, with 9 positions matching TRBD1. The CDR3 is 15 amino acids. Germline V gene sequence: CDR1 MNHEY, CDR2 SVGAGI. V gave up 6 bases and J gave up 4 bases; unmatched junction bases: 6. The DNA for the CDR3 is TGTGCCAGCAGGCTCGGACAGGGGATCACCGGGGAGCTGTTTTTT. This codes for CASRLGQGITGELFF.

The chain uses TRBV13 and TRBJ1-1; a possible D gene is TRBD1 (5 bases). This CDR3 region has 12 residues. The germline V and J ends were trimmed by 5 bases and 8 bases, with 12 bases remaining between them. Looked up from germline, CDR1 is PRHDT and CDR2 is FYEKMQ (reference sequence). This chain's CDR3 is CASSRDGREAFF. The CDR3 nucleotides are TGTGCCAGCAGCCGGGACGGAAGAGAAGCTTTCTTT. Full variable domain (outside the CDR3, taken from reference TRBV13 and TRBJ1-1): AAGVIQSPRHLIKEKRETATLKCYPIPRHDTVYWYQQGPGQDPQFLISFYEKMQSDKGSIPDRFSAQQFSDYHSELNMSSLELGDSALYFCASSRDGREAFFGQGTRLTVV.

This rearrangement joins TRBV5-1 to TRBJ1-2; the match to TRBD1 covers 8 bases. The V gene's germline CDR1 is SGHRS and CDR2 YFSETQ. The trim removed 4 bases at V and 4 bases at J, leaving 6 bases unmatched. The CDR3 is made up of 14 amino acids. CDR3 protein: CASSKDRDGYGYTF. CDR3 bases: TGCGCCAGCAGCAAGGACAGGGATGGCTATGGCTACACCTTC. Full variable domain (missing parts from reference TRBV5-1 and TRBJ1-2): KAGVTQTPRYLIKTRGQQVTLSCSPISGHRSVSWYQQTPGQGLQFLFEYFSETQRNKGNFPGRFSGRQFSNSRSEMNVSTLELGDSALYLCASSKDRDGYGYTFGSGTRLTVV.

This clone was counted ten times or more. CDR3 protein: CASSPTSGTYNEQFF. The CDR3 DNA reads as TGCGCCAGCAGCCCTACTAGCGGAACCTACAATGAGCAGTTCTTC. This chain uses TRBV4-1 with TRBJ2-1; 8 nucleotides match TRBD2. V gave up 4 bases and J gave up 2 bases; unmatched junction bases: 4. The CDR3 totals 15 residues. The V gene's germline CDR1 is MGHRA and CDR2 YSYEKL.

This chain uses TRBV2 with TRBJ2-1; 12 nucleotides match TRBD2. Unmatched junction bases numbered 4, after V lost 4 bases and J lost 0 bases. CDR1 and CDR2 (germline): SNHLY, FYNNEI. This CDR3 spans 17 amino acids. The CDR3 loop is CASSGLAGDSSYNEQFF. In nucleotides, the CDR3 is TGTGCCAGCAGTGGACTAGCGGGGGATAGCTCCTACAATGAGCAGTTCTTC. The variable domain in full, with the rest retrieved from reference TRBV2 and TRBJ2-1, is EPEVTQTPSHQVTQMGQEVILRCVPISNHLYFYWYRQILGQKVEFLVSFYNNEISEKSEIFDDQFSVERPDGSNFTLKIRSTKLEDSAMYFCASSGLAGDSSYNEQFFGPGTRLTVL.

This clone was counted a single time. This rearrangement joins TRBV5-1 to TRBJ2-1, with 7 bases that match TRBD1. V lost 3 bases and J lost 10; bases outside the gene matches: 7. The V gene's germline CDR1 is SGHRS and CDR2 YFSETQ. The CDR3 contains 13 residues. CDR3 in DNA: TGCGCCAGCAGCTCGACAGGGTTAAGCGAGCAGTTCTTC. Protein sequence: CASSSTGLSEQFF.

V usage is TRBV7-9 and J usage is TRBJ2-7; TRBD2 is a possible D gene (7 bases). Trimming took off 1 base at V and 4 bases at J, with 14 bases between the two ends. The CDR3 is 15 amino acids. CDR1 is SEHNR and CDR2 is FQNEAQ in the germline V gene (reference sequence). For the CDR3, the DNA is TGTGCCAGCAGCTTAGAGTCGGGGGGCCGATACGAGCAGTACTTC. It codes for CASSLESGGRYEQYF.

CDR3 nucleotides: TGTGCCAGCAGCCTAGGGACAGGGGGCGTTGGTGGGGAGCTGTTTTTT. It encodes CASSLGTGGVGGELFF. V is TRBV3-1 (or the pseudogene TRBV3-2) and J is TRBJ2-2, with TRBD1 identical over 12 bases. From germline, CDR1 is LGHDT and CDR2 YNNKEL (reference sequence). The CDR3 covers 16 residues. The V gene end was trimmed by 4 bases and the J gene end by 8 bases; junction bases not matched to a gene: 8.

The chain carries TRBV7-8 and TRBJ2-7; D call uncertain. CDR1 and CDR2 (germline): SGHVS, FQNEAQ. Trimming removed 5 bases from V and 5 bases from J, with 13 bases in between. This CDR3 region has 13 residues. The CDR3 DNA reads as TGTGCCAGCAGCCCCGAAGAAAATGACGAGCAGTACTTC. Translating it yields CASSPEENDEQYF.

In nucleotides, the CDR3 is TGTGCCAGCAGTGCCTCCCTCACCCGGGACCACAAGGTATCAGAGCAGTTCTTC. Its protein product is CASSASLTRDHKVSEQFF. This chain links TRBV2 with TRBJ2-1; D possibly matches TRBD1 or TRBD2 (5 bases each). Between the trimmed V and J ends, which lost 4 bases and 10 bases, there was a span of 29 bases. This CDR3 is built from 18 residues. Germline-derived CDR1 and CDR2 are SNHLY and FYNNEI. Variable domain in full (rest from reference TRBV2 and TRBJ2-1): EPEVTQTPSHQVTQMGQEVILRCVPISNHLYFYWYRQILGQKVEFLVSFYNNEISEKSEIFDDQFSVERPDGSNFTLKIRSTKLEDSAMYFCASSASLTRDHKVSEQFFGPGTRLTVL.

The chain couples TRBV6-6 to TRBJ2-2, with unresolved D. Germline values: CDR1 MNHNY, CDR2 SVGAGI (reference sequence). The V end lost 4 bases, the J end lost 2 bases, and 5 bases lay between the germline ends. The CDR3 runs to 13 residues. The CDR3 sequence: CASSSSNTGELFF. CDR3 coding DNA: TGTGCCAGCAGTTCCAGCAACACCGGGGAGCTGTTTTTT.

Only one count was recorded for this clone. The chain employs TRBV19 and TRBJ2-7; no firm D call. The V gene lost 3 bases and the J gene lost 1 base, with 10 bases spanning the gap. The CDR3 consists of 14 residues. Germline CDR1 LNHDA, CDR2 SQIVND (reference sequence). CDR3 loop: CASSMFDGSYEQYF. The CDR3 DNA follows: TGTGCCAGTAGTATGTTTGACGGGTCCTACGAGCAGTACTTC.

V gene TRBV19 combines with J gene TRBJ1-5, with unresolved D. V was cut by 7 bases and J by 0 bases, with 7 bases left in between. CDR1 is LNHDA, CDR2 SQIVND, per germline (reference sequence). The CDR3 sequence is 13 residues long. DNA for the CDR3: TGTGCCAGTAACGGGTTTAGCAATCAGCCCCAGCATTTT. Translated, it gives CASNGFSNQPQHF.

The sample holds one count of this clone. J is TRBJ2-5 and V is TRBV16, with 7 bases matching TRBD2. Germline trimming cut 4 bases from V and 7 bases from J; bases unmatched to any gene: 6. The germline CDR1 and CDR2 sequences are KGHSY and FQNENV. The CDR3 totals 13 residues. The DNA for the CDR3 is TGTGCCAGCAGCCTCAACCCGGGAGGGACCCAGTACTTC. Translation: CASSLNPGGTQYF.

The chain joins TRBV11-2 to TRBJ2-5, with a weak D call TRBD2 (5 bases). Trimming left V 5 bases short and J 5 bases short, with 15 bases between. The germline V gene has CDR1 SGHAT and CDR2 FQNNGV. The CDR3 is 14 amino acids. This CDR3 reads CASSPRVGVETQYF. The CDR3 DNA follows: TGTGCCAGCAGCCCTAGGGTGGGAGTGGAGACCCAGTACTTC.